Following are 23 T cell receptor beta chains from one sample sequenced in a study of T cell repertoires in cytomegalovirus infection. TCRdb ran MiXCR on the reads and lists one entry per CDR3 protein. The sample lists 200,000 to 250,000 distinct CDR3 sequences; about 23% were seen once. Sequenced: CD8+ T cells from PBMCs. Receptor source: a human donor in good health (CMV status not recorded). Some clones in this sample may be carry-over from other donors' samples.

The V call is TRBV29-1, the J call TRBJ1-1; D not certain. V dropped 7 bases and J dropped 0 bases, with 9 bases sitting between them. CDR1 and CDR2 from the germline V gene are SQVTM and ANQGSEA. This CDR3 contains 12 residues. CDR3 in amino acids: CSEVTVNTEAFF. In DNA form, the CDR3 reads TGCAGCGAAGTTACAGTGAACACTGAAGCTTTCTTT.

This clonotype was seen more than once but under ten times. The genes are TRBV11-3 and TRBJ1-1; 9 nucleotides agree with TRBD1. V gave up 1 base and J gave up 2 bases; unmatched junction bases: 5. The CDR3 runs 16 residues. Germline lookup yields CDR1 SGHNT and CDR2 YENEEA. The CDR3 protein is CASSLAGTGKNTEAFF. In DNA form, the CDR3 reads TGTGCCAGCAGCTTAGCCGGGACAGGGAAAAACACTGAAGCTTTCTTT.

Details on this clonotype: Just one base apart from a much larger clone, this may be a read error. The chain employs TRBV19 and TRBJ2-1; 8 bases are a match to TRBD1. J lost 8 bases, V lost 3 bases, and 3 bases had no gene match. The CDR3 covers 13 residues. Germline V gene data show CDR1 as LNHDA and CDR2 as SQIVND (reference sequence). CDR3 in amino acids: CASSMDRDDEQFF. Here the CDR3 DNA reads TGTGCCAGTAGTATGGACAGGGATGATGAGCAGTTCTTC.

This clonotype has a handful of counts. The junction and the germline gene differ at one end; a read error may be behind it. The genes are TRBV4-1 and TRBJ1-5; D gene ambiguous. Germline V gene data show CDR1 as MGHRA and CDR2 as YSYEKL. The CDR3 contains 13 residues. The CDR3 here is CASSQERDQPQHF. CDR3 bases: TGTGCCAGCAGCCAAGAACGGGATCAGCCCCAGCATTTT.

The rearrangement links TRBV12-3 or TRBV12-4 to TRBJ2-1; possible D gene TRBD2, 5 bases. The CDR3 runs to 16 residues. V lost 3 bases to trimming and J lost 0 bases, with 12 bases between them. This chain's CDR3 is CASSLPVGSSYNEQFF. CDR3 sequence (DNA): TGTGCCAGCAGTTTGCCGGTTGGGAGCTCCTACAATGAGCAGTTCTTC.

The chain links TRBV28 to TRBJ2-7; 9 bases align to TRBD1. Trimming took 4 bases from V and 4 from J; bases not matched to a gene: 8. CDR3 length equals 15 residues. Germline V gene sequence: CDR1 MDHEN, CDR2 SYDVKM. CDR3 DNA: TGTGCCAGCAGTTCCCCGGGACAGGGCCGTTACGAGCAGTACTTC. Amino acids: CASSSPGQGRYEQYF.

Concerning this clonotype itself: An end of the junction does not agree with germline; a read error may underlie this. The chain joins TRBV7-8 to TRBJ1-1; D ambiguous. CDR1 and CDR2 (germline): SGHVS, FQNEAQ. There are 12 residues in the CDR3. CDR3 in amino acids: CTSSSLDGEAFF. The DNA for the CDR3 is TGTACCAGCAGCTCCCTCGATGGCGAAGCTTTCTTT.

The CDR3 protein is CASISTAKPIDYEQYF. CDR3 in DNA: TGTGCCTCCATATCGACCGCAAAACCGATAGACTACGAGCAGTACTTC. The chain joins TRBV28 to TRBJ2-7; D is unclear. The germline V gene has CDR1 MDHEN and CDR2 SYDVKM. This CDR3 comprises 16 residues. The V gene lost 11 bases and the J gene lost 3 bases, with 26 bases spanning the gap. Using reference TRBV28 and TRBJ2-7 for the parts outside the CDR3, the full variable domain is DVKVTQSSRYLVKRTGEKVFLECVQDMDHENMFWYRQDPGLGLRLIYFSYDVKMKEKGDIPEGYSVSREKKERFSLILESASTNQTSMYLCASISTAKPIDYEQYFGPGTRLTVT.

This clonotype has a handful of counts. The chain has TRBV7-9 and TRBJ1-4, with a weak D call TRBD1 (5 bases). Germline lookup yields CDR1 SEHNR and CDR2 FQNEAQ (reference sequence). The CDR3 is 13 residues long. The V gene lost 8 bases and the J gene lost 1 base, with 8 bases spanning the gap. The CDR3 spells CASRDGTNEKLFF. The DNA for the CDR3 is TGTGCCAGCCGGGACGGAACTAATGAAAAACTGTTTTTT.

This clonotype was seen only a few times. The CDR3 DNA reads TGTGCCAGCAGTTTAGGCCTCCCGGGGGCGGGGGGCTACAATGAGCAGTTCTTC. Protein: CASSLGLPGAGGYNEQFF. J is TRBJ2-1 and V is TRBV27; TRBD2 matches at 8 bases. Per the germline V gene, CDR1 is MNHEY and CDR2 is SMNVEV (reference sequence). The trim removed 2 bases at V and 3 bases at J, leaving 12 bases unmatched. The CDR3 is made up of 18 amino acids.

This clonotype was counted ten times or more. The chain combines TRBV20-1 with TRBJ2-2, with D tentatively TRBD1 (5 bases). CDR1 is DFQATT, CDR2 SNEGSKA, per germline (reference sequence). The CDR3 is made up of 18 amino acids. Trimming shortened V by 0 bases and J by 2 bases, and 19 bases separated the two germline ends. The CDR3 reads CSARDLQGEELNTGELFF. CDR3 bases: TGCAGTGCTAGAGATCTCCAGGGCGAAGAACTCAACACCGGGGAGCTGTTTTTT.

This rearrangement joins TRBV13 to TRBJ2-3; D gene uncertain. Per the germline V gene, CDR1 is PRHDT and CDR2 is FYEKMQ (reference sequence). The CDR3 loop spans 13 amino acids. V lost 5 bases to trimming and J lost 1 base, with 7 bases between them. The CDR3 here is CASSATGTDTQYF. CDR3 bases: TGTGCCAGCAGCGCGACGGGCACAGATACGCAGTATTTT. Full variable domain (outside the CDR3, taken from reference TRBV13 and TRBJ2-3): AAGVIQSPRHLIKEKRETATLKCYPIPRHDTVYWYQQGPGQDPQFLISFYEKMQSDKGSIPDRFSAQQFSDYHSELNMSSLELGDSALYFCASSATGTDTQYFGPGTRLTVL.

The rearrangement uses TRBV7-8 and TRBJ1-6; 10 bases agree with TRBD1. With 5 bases clipped from V and 6 bases from J, the junction kept 7 bases outside the gene matches. This CDR3 contains 16 residues. CDR1 SGHVS and CDR2 FQNEAQ come from the germline V gene. CDR3 loop: CASSLSGTGVNSPLHF. In DNA form, the CDR3 reads TGTGCCAGCAGCCTGTCTGGGACAGGGGTTAATTCACCCCTCCACTTT.

This clonotype was picked up many times. This chain joins TRBV7-9 and TRBJ2-3; D remains ambiguous. The CDR3 runs to 12 residues. Trimming shortened V by 5 bases and J by 3 bases, and 6 bases separated the two germline ends. From germline, CDR1 is SEHNR and CDR2 FQNEAQ (reference sequence). The chain's CDR3 is CASSVGTDTQYF. In DNA, the CDR3 is TGTGCCAGCAGCGTCGGGACAGATACGCAGTATTTT. Full variable domain (missing parts from reference TRBV7-9 and TRBJ2-3): DTGVSQNPRHKITKRGQNVTFRCDPISEHNRLYWYRQTLGQGPEFLTYFQNEAQLEKSRLLSDRFSAERPKGSFSTLEIQRTEQGDSAMYLCASSVGTDTQYFGPGTRLTVL.

There are many counts of this clonotype. V usage is TRBV7-6 and J usage is TRBJ2-7, with D perhaps matching TRBD1 or TRBD2 (5 bases each). The V and J ends lost 1 base and 5 bases respectively, with 9 bases between them. Germline V lookup: CDR1 SGHVS, CDR2 FNYEAQ. The CDR3 is made up of 13 amino acids. The CDR3 loop reads CASSLGGVDEQYF. CDR3 DNA sequence: TGTGCCAGCAGCTTAGGAGGGGTGGACGAGCAGTACTTC.

This clonotype has ten or more counts. The V call is TRBV28, the J call TRBJ1-3, with a weak D call TRBD1 (6 bases). Germline assignment: CDR1 MDHEN and CDR2 SYDVKM. The length of the CDR3 is 13 residues. The germline V and J ends were trimmed by 8 bases and 0 bases, with 8 bases remaining between them. The CDR3 region is CASQDSSGNTIYF. The CDR3 region has the DNA TGTGCCAGCCAGGACAGCTCTGGAAACACCATATATTTT.

The rearrangement uses TRBV29-1 and TRBJ2-5; TRBD1 matches 12 bases. From germline, CDR1 is SQVTM and CDR2 ANQGSEA. V was pared by 1 base and J by 7 bases, with 10 bases of the junction left unmatched. The CDR3 contains 16 residues. CDR3 bases: TGCAGCGTTGAAGGGGGACAGGGGGCGCAAATCGGGACCCAGTACTTC. Translating gives CSVEGGQGAQIGTQYF.

This clonotype has a count of ten or more. The chain is built from TRBV12-3 or TRBV12-4 and TRBJ2-3; 9 bases align to TRBD1. The V and J ends lost 2 bases and 4 bases, in that order; junction bases with no gene match: 4. The CDR3 runs 15 residues. CDR3 sequence (DNA): TGTGCCAGCAGTTTATCGGACAGGGGCCCAGATACGCAGTATTTT. Its protein is CASSLSDRGPDTQYF.

This clonotype turned up a few times. This chain connects TRBV2 to TRBJ1-3; no reliable D call. Trimming took off 2 bases at V and 0 bases at J, with 14 bases between the two ends. The V gene's germline CDR1 is SNHLY and CDR2 FYNNEI. CDR3 length: 17 residues. The CDR3 loop reads CASSESTGYFSGNTIYF. The CDR3 DNA follows: TGTGCCAGCAGTGAATCAACGGGGTACTTCTCTGGAAACACCATATATTTT.

V and J are TRBV3-1 and TRBJ2-4; D is unclear. The CDR3 contains 12 residues. V gave up 0 bases and J gave up 13 bases, with 10 bases separating them. The germline V gene has CDR1 LGHDT and CDR2 YNNKEL (reference sequence). CDR3 sequence: CASSQDRGVQYF. In DNA form, the CDR3 reads TGTGCCAGCAGCCAAGATCGAGGCGTCCAGTACTTC.

This clonotype was counted a few times. V gene TRBV28 combines with J gene TRBJ1-4, with TRBD1 matching 11 bases. The CDR3 loop spans 17 amino acids. The V segment lost 4 bases and the J segment 0 bases; nucleotides outside the gene matches: 4. Germline assignment: CDR1 MDHEN and CDR2 SYDVKM. The CDR3: CASSSPGQGATNEKLFF. Here the CDR3 DNA reads TGTGCCAGCAGTTCACCGGGACAGGGGGCAACTAATGAAAAACTGTTTTTT.

This chain uses TRBV27 with TRBJ2-7; 7 nucleotides line up with TRBD2. The J segment lost 0 bases and the V segment lost 0 bases, leaving 5 bases of the junction unmatched. The CDR3 has 16 residues. CDR1 is MNHEY, CDR2 SMNVEV, per germline (reference sequence). DNA for the CDR3: TGTGCCAGCAGTTTATCGGCGGGGGAACGCTCCTACGAGCAGTACTTC. Its protein product is CASSLSAGERSYEQYF.

The chain links TRBV6-5 to TRBJ2-1; TRBD1 matches 7 bases. J was trimmed by 7 bases and V by 4 bases; bases with no gene match: 10. CDR1 is MNHEY, CDR2 SVGAGI, per germline. This CDR3 has 15 amino acids. The CDR3 spells CASSSDRAMANEQFF. The DNA for the CDR3 is TGTGCCAGCAGTTCAGACAGGGCAATGGCGAATGAGCAGTTCTTC.